This entry lists 20 T cell receptor beta chains sequenced from one sample in a study of blood T cell repertoires in COVID-19. Sequencing was performed with immunoSEQ multiplex PCR; in TCRdb, only in-frame clones are kept and a portion is missing. The sample includes roughly 200,000 clones, 70% to 85% of them seen just once. Sequenced input: peripheral blood. Every receptor here comes from a human donor in a cohort sampled during active COVID-19.

CDR3 in amino acids: CASSESRGGEQYF. The CDR3 bases are TGCGCCAGCAGTGAGTCACGGGGGGGAGAGCAGTACTTC. J is TRBJ2-7 and V is TRBV10-2; TRBD2 matches at 8 bases. Germline CDR1 and CDR2: WSHSY and SAAADI. The CDR3 loop spans 13 amino acids. V lost 0 bases and J lost 7; bases outside the gene matches: 2.

J is TRBJ1-5 and V is TRBV28; a possible D gene is TRBD1 (5 bases). Trimming stripped 3 bases from V and 4 bases from J, with 13 bases between. CDR3 length equals 15 residues. CDR1 is MDHEN and CDR2 is SYDVKM in the germline V gene. CDR3: CASSFVGGGNQPQHF. The CDR3 bases are TGTGCCAGCAGTTTCGTCGGGGGAGGGAATCAGCCCCAGCATTTT.

This clone was observed once. J is TRBJ2-3 and V is TRBV4-2; 11 nucleotides line up with TRBD2. The germline V gene has CDR1 LGHNA and CDR2 YNFKEQ. After removal of 4 bases from V and 1 base from J, the junction contained 4 bases not matched to a gene. CDR3 length equals 16 residues. DNA of the CDR3: TGTGCCAGCAGCCTGAATAGCGGGAGGGGCACAGATACGCAGTATTTT. It encodes CASSLNSGRGTDTQYF.

The chain employs TRBV3-1 (or the pseudogene TRBV3-2) and TRBJ2-2; 10 bases fit TRBD2. The germline V gene encodes CDR1 LGHDT and CDR2 YNNKEL (reference sequence). The CDR3 has 16 amino acids. With V trimmed by 5 bases and J by 2 bases, 5 bases remained unmatched. The CDR3 reads CASSRTSGTNTGELFF. DNA of the CDR3: TGTGCCAGCAGCAGGACTAGCGGAACAAACACCGGGGAGCTGTTTTTT.

This clone has a single count. The chain couples TRBV9 to TRBJ2-5, with D perhaps TRBD2 (6 bases). Trimming took 6 bases from V and 6 from J, leaving 15 bases between them. Per germline, CDR1 SGDLS and CDR2 YYNGEE. The CDR3 is made up of 13 amino acids. In DNA form, the CDR3 reads TGTGCCAGCACTACGGGGGTCGAAAAGACCCAGTACTTC. It encodes CASTTGVEKTQYF.

The J gene is TRBJ2-3, the V gene TRBV18; TRBD1 is a possible D gene (5 bases). This CDR3 region has 13 residues. Germline lookup yields CDR1 KGHSH and CDR2 LQKENI. V gave up 3 bases and J gave up 13 bases, with 17 bases separating them. CDR3 amino acids: CASSPSTGLKKYF. The CDR3 bases are TGTGCCAGCTCACCGAGTACAGGCCTAAAAAAGTATTTT. The full variable domain, rest sourced from reference TRBV18 and TRBJ2-3, is NAGVMQNPRHLVRRRGQEARLRCSPMKGHSHVYWYRQLPEEGLKFMVYLQKENIIDESGMPKERFSAEFPKEGPSILRIQQVVRGDSAAYFCASSPSTGLKKYFGPGTRLTVL.

The CDR3 DNA follows: TGTGCCAGCAGGACCGGAGGCAGTGCAACTAATGAAAAACTGTTTTTT. Translated, it gives CASRTGGSATNEKLFF. This sequence joins TRBV28 and TRBJ1-4; D gene unclear. Trimming took off 6 bases at V and 0 bases at J, with 14 bases between the two ends. The CDR3 extends over 16 amino acids. From germline, CDR1 is MDHEN and CDR2 SYDVKM.

The CDR3 spells CASSPGGNSPLHF. CDR3 bases: TGCGCCAGCAGCCCAGGGGGCAATTCACCCCTCCACTTT. The genes are TRBV4-1 and TRBJ1-6, with 8 nucleotides matching TRBD1. The CDR3 consists of 13 residues. J lost 7 bases, V lost 4 bases, and 0 bases had no gene match. Germline values: CDR1 MGHRA, CDR2 YSYEKL.

The chain recombines TRBV27 with TRBJ2-3; D unresolved. The V gene's germline CDR1 is MNHEY and CDR2 SMNVEV (reference sequence). The CDR3 is made up of 16 amino acids. V was pared by 4 bases and J by 4 bases, with 18 bases between. CDR3 amino acids: CASSSTARGWADTQYF. DNA of the CDR3: TGTGCCAGCAGTTCGACGGCTAGAGGTTGGGCAGATACGCAGTATTTT.

The rearrangement joins TRBV6-5 to TRBJ1-6; maybe TRBD1 (6 bases). CDR3 length: 14 amino acids. V shed 5 bases and J shed 8 bases, with 13 bases lying between them. Germline V gene lookup returns CDR1 MNHEY and CDR2 SVGAGI. The CDR3 sequence: CASSRDRQYSPLHF. CDR3 DNA sequence: TGTGCCAGCAGTCGAGACAGGCAGTATTCACCCCTCCACTTT.

V and J are TRBV5-5 and TRBJ2-3; the D gene is possibly TRBD1 (6 bases). Germline V gene lookup returns CDR1 SGHKS and CDR2 YYEKEE (reference sequence). Trimming pared 2 bases from V and 2 bases from J, leaving 18 bases between. The CDR3 extends over 17 amino acids. The CDR3 coding sequence is TGTGCCAGCAGCTTCGGACAGTTGACGATTCTCACAGATACGCAGTATTTT. It is translated as CASSFGQLTILTDTQYF.

The chain carries TRBV7-9 and TRBJ2-5; TRBD1 aligns across 7 bases. V trimming: 3 bases; J trimming: 2 bases; junction bases outside the gene matches: 3. Germline V gives CDR1 SEHNR, CDR2 FQNEAQ (reference sequence). The CDR3 length is 14 residues. The CDR3 is CASSFLGQQETQYF. The DNA for the CDR3 is TGTGCCAGCAGCTTCCTGGGACAGCAAGAGACCCAGTACTTC.

This clone occurred once. The chain carries TRBV9 and TRBJ2-1, with 7 bases matching TRBD1. The V gene end was trimmed by 4 bases and the J gene end by 3 bases; junction bases not matched to a gene: 7. CDR3 size: 15 residues. Germline lookup yields CDR1 SGDLS and CDR2 YYNGEE. In nucleotides, the CDR3 is TGTGCCAGCAGCTACCGCGGACAGGTCTACAATGAGCAGTTCTTC. It is translated as CASSYRGQVYNEQFF.

This clone has at least ten counts. The chain uses TRBV15 and TRBJ2-7; no firm D call. This CDR3 comprises 17 residues. Germline values: CDR1 LNHNV, CDR2 YYDKDF (reference sequence). V was cut by 0 bases and J by 6 bases, with 21 bases left in between. CDR3 nucleotides: TGTGCCACCAGCAGAGATATGGAGACGCGCCCCCTTTCCGAGCAGTACTTC. It yields the protein CATSRDMETRPLSEQYF. Full variable domain (outside the CDR3, taken from reference TRBV15 and TRBJ2-7): DAMVIQNPRYQVTQFGKPVTLSCSQTLNHNVMYWYQQKSSQAPKLLFHYYDKDFNNEADTPDNFQSRRPNTSFCFLDIRSPGLGDTAMYLCATSRDMETRPLSEQYFGPGTRLTVT.

This clone was observed once. J is TRBJ2-1 and V is TRBV20-1; 7 bases line up with TRBD2. Trimming at V came to 1 base and at J to 16 bases, leaving 7 bases not matched to a gene. The CDR3 covers 11 residues. Germline V gene data show CDR1 as DFQATT and CDR2 as SNEGSKA (reference sequence). The CDR3 DNA reads as TGCAGTGCTAGAGGCCTAGCGGCCCTCTTCTTC. It yields the protein CSARGLAALFF.

This clone was counted a single time. CDR3 in DNA: TGTGCCTGGAGTAACACCCAAATCCCAAACAGGGGCACTGAAGCTTTCTTT. This gives the protein CAWSNTQIPNRGTEAFF. The rearrangement links TRBV30 to TRBJ1-1, with 7 nucleotides matching TRBD1. Trimming removed 2 bases from V and 4 bases from J; junction bases left unmatched: 16. CDR3 length: 17 residues. Germline CDR1 and CDR2: GTSNPN and SVGIG (reference sequence).

The rearrangement uses TRBV18 and TRBJ2-1, with 9 bases aligning to TRBD2. V shed 1 base and J 8 bases; nucleotides not matched to a gene: 6. The CDR3 is 15 residues long. Germline V CDR1 and CDR2: KGHSH, LQKENI. CDR3 sequence reads: CASSPQKGGRDEQFF. Written as DNA, the CDR3 is TGTGCCAGCTCACCACAAAAGGGCGGGAGGGATGAGCAGTTCTTC.

J is TRBJ2-7 and V is TRBV5-1; tentatively, D is TRBD2 (7 bases). This CDR3 is 16 amino acids long. CDR1 and CDR2 from the germline V gene are SGHRS and YFSETQ. Between the trimmed V and J ends, which lost 4 bases and 1 base, there was a span of 18 bases. This CDR3 is CASSRGAGEASYEQYF. The CDR3 nucleotides are TGCGCCAGCAGCCGGGGGGCGGGAGAGGCGTCCTACGAGCAGTACTTC.

The sample holds a few counts of this clone. The chain carries TRBV5-5 and TRBJ2-5, with D hard to call. The CDR3 extends over 14 amino acids. CDR1 and CDR2 from the germline V gene are SGHKS and YYEKEE (reference sequence). Trimming pared 0 bases from V and 4 bases from J, leaving 10 bases between. The CDR3 DNA follows: TGTGCCAGCAGCTTGGGTCTAGTTGTAGAGACCCAGTACTTC. Translated, it gives CASSLGLVVETQYF.

The CDR3 is CASSPRGQGPGNEKLFF. DNA for the CDR3: TGTGCCAGCAGTCCAAGGGGACAGGGGCCCGGTAATGAAAAACTGTTTTTT. This chain connects TRBV28 to TRBJ1-4; TRBD1 agrees at 10 bases. The V gene's germline CDR1 is MDHEN and CDR2 SYDVKM. Germline trimming cut 5 bases from V and 4 bases from J; bases unmatched to any gene: 10. There are 17 residues in the CDR3.